These T cell receptor beta chains were read from a single sample in a study of T cells in Graves' hyperthyroidism and ophthalmopathy. TCRdb re-analysed the multiplex PCR reads in MiXCR, keeping a single row per CDR3 protein. The sample holds 250,000 to 350,000 distinct CDR3 sequences, roughly 20% seen once. What was sequenced was blood. These receptors were obtained from a man under 40 with Graves' ophthalmopathy. CDR3s include the opening cysteine and the closing phenylalanine or tryptophan. The order of the fields is V gene, J gene, clone size, D gene, CDR3 protein, CDR3 DNA. The D gene is left open where the match is weak. Clone size is given for some rows only: seen once, a few or many times, or a class if the clone is expanded.

>TRBV28|TRBJ2-7|-|-
CASSLYARSYEQYF
TGTGCCAGCAGTTTATATGCCCGCTCCTACGAGCAGTACTTC
>TRBV10-2|TRBJ1-5|few|-
CASRMGAGSNQPQHF
TGCGCCAGCAGAATGGGAGCGGGGAGCAATCAGCCCCAGCATTTT
>TRBV5-1|TRBJ1-2|-|-
CASSLGGDLGYTF
TGCGCCAGCAGCTTGGGCGGGGATCTTGGCTACACCTTC
>TRBV6-1|TRBJ2-2|-|TRBD2
CASPAGASGSNTGELFF
TGTGCCAGCCCTGCAGGGGCTAGCGGGTCGAACACCGGGGAGCTGTTTTTT
>TRBV20-1|TRBJ2-7|-|TRBD2
CSAAAPHPGLATYEQYF
TGCAGTGCTGCAGCACCCCACCCGGGACTAGCGACCTACGAGCAGTACTTC
>TRBV2|TRBJ2-3|-|TRBD2
CARSGTTTSDTQYF
TGTGCCAGGTCCGGGACTACGACATCGGATACGCAGTATTTT
>TRBV13|TRBJ2-3|many|-
CASSFQTTDTQYF
TGTGCCAGCAGCTTTCAAACCACAGATACGCAGTATTTT
>TRBV18|TRBJ1-1|many|-
CASSPPPGAIAFF
TGTGCCAGCTCACCACCCCCGGGGGCCATCGCTTTCTTT
>TRBV13|TRBJ2-3|many|-
CASSYRTPTDTQYF
TGTGCCAGCAGCTACCGGACCCCAACAGATACGCAGTATTTT
>TRBV11-2|TRBJ2-7|-|TRBD2
CASSLLLAGLHEQYF
TGTGCCAGCAGCTTACTACTAGCGGGACTGCACGAGCAGTACTTC
>TRBV20-1|TRBJ1-3|-|-
CSARTEQVSGNTIYF
TGCAGTGCTAGAACAGAACAGGTCTCTGGAAACACCATATATTTT
>TRBV7-3|TRBJ2-1|few|-
CASSLTPNEQFF
TGTGCCAGCAGCTTAACCCCAAATGAGCAGTTCTTC
>TRBV6-9|TRBJ2-1|-|TRBD2
CASSYDLAGSEQFF
TGTGCCAGCAGTTACGATCTAGCGGGATCTGAGCAGTTCTTC
>TRBV6-1|TRBJ1-1|few|TRBD1
CASSIQGSNTEAFF
TGTGCCAGCAGCATACAGGGGTCGAACACTGAAGCTTTCTTT
>TRBV28|TRBJ2-7|-|-
CASSWGWGNSEQYF
TGTGCCAGCAGTTGGGGATGGGGAAATAGCGAGCAGTACTTC
>TRBV2|TRBJ2-7|-|TRBD2
CASRTSGYEQYF
TGTGCCAGCCGAACTAGCGGCTACGAGCAGTACTTC
>TRBV20-1|TRBJ2-7|-|TRBD1
CSARVDDRGAYEQYF
TGCAGTGCTAGAGTAGACGACAGGGGGGCCTACGAGCAGTACTTC
>TRBV20-1|TRBJ2-3|many|TRBD2
CSASASGSRDTQYF
TGCAGTGCTAGCGCTAGCGGGAGTCGGGATACGCAGTATTTT
>TRBV12-3/TRBV12-4|TRBJ2-3|-|-
CATGSVIDTQYF
TGTGCCACCGGGAGCGTCATAGATACGCAGTATTTT
>TRBV12-3/TRBV12-4|TRBJ2-7|once|-
CASSFRGFYEQYF
TGTGCCAGCAGTTTTAGGGGATTCTACGAGCAGTACTTC
>TRBV2|TRBJ1-5|many|-
CASSFRQGKVQPQHF
TGTGCCAGCAGTTTTAGGCAGGGGAAGGTTCAGCCCCAGCATTTT
>TRBV10-3|TRBJ1-4|-|-
CAISESGAGDEKLFF
TGTGCCATCAGTGAGTCCGGGGCAGGCGATGAAAAACTGTTTTTT
>TRBV3-1|TRBJ1-4|once|TRBD1
CASSLWGQGFEKLFF
TGTGCCAGCAGCCTTTGGGGACAGGGGTTTGAAAAACTGTTTTTT
>TRBV6-2/TRBV6-3|TRBJ2-7|-|TRBD1
CASRTQGVHEQYF
TGTGCCAGCAGGACCCAGGGGGTCCACGAGCAGTACTTC
>TRBV2|TRBJ1-1|-|-
CASSEGSFTEAFF
TGTGCCAGCAGTGAGGGGTCTTTCACTGAAGCTTTCTTT
>TRBV4-1|TRBJ2-7|many|-
CASSQGGREQYF
TGCGCCAGCAGCCAAGGGGGACGGGAGCAGTACTTC